This is a list of T cell receptor beta chains from one sample in a study of cytomegalovirus exposure and HLA in healthy donors. Clones were read by immunoSEQ multiplex PCR, and TCRdb kept only the in-frame ones, dropping some. This repertoire shows around 150,000 clones, around 84% found once; its top ten account for approximately 2.3%. The sequencing input was PBMCs. These receptors all stem from a man aged 18-30 years in good health and CMV-seropositive. Each CDR3 is given with its conserved first and last residue. Each record gives: J gene, V gene, clone size, D gene, CDR3 protein, CDR3 DNA. A D gene is named only where the DNA matches it firmly. The size of a clone is reported for some rows only, either as once, few or many, or as a class for expanded clones.

j_call: TRBJ1-3
v_call: TRBV2
clone_size: .
d_call: .
cdr3_aa: CASTELDTGSGNTIYF
cdr3_nt: TGTGCCAGCACCGAACTTGACACTGGCTCTGGAAACACCATATATTTT

j_call: TRBJ1-4
v_call: TRBV7-9
clone_size: .
d_call: TRBD1
cdr3_aa: CASSAGQGIEKLFF
cdr3_nt: TGTGCCAGCAGCGCGGGACAGGGTATTGAAAAACTGTTTTTT

j_call: TRBJ1-1
v_call: TRBV19
clone_size: .
d_call: TRBD1
cdr3_aa: CASSATGSTTEAFF
cdr3_nt: TGTGCCAGTAGTGCGACAGGGTCGACCACTGAAGCTTTCTTT

j_call: TRBJ1-1
v_call: TRBV5-6
clone_size: .
d_call: TRBD1
cdr3_aa: CASSFGTGVSDGNTEAFF
cdr3_nt: TGTGCCAGCAGCTTCGGTACAGGGGTTTCGGATGGGAACACTGAAGCTTTCTTT

j_call: TRBJ2-7
v_call: TRBV10-3
clone_size: few
d_call: TRBD2
cdr3_aa: CAIRPGLAGVEQYF
cdr3_nt: TGTGCCATCAGGCCGGGACTAGCGGGGGTCGAGCAGTACTTC

j_call: TRBJ1-6
v_call: TRBV27
clone_size: .
d_call: .
cdr3_aa: CASGLEGGVNSPLHF
cdr3_nt: TGTGCCAGCGGCTTAGAGGGAGGGGTAAATTCACCCCTCCACTTT

j_call: TRBJ2-2
v_call: TRBV15
clone_size: .
d_call: TRBD2
cdr3_aa: CATSRSLAGINTGELFF
cdr3_nt: TGTGCCACCAGCAGATCCTTAGCGGGGATAAACACCGGGGAGCTGTTTTTT

j_call: TRBJ2-7
v_call: TRBV6-5
clone_size: few
d_call: .
cdr3_aa: CASTPPGLNSYEQYF
cdr3_nt: TGTGCCAGCACGCCACCGGGACTGAACTCCTACGAGCAGTACTTC

j_call: TRBJ1-1
v_call: TRBV7-9
clone_size: .
d_call: .
cdr3_aa: CASRRRGQSNTEAFF
cdr3_nt: TGTGCCAGCAGGCGACGAGGACAGTCGAACACTGAAGCTTTCTTT

j_call: TRBJ2-4
v_call: TRBV4-3
clone_size: .
d_call: TRBD2
cdr3_aa: CASSQVGTSGGTRIAKNIQYF
cdr3_nt: TGCGCCAGCAGCCAAGTTGGGACCAGCGGGGGGACTCGAATAGCCAAAAACATTCAGTACTTC

j_call: TRBJ1-4
v_call: TRBV2
clone_size: .
d_call: TRBD1
cdr3_aa: CASKGRGPANEKLFF
cdr3_nt: TGTGCCAGCAAGGGCAGGGGGCCAGCTAATGAAAAACTGTTTTTT

j_call: TRBJ2-5
v_call: TRBV7-7
clone_size: .
d_call: .
cdr3_aa: CASSPGTLLGETQYF
cdr3_nt: TGTGCTAGCAGTCCCGGGACACTCTTGGGGGAGACCCAGTACTTC

j_call: TRBJ1-2
v_call: TRBV27
clone_size: .
d_call: .
cdr3_aa: CASSIGGPNYGYTF
cdr3_nt: TGTGCCAGCAGTATCGGGGGGCCTAACTATGGCTACACCTTC

j_call: TRBJ1-4
v_call: TRBV11-3
clone_size: .
d_call: TRBD1
cdr3_aa: CASSLSRGEARKLFF
cdr3_nt: TGTGCCAGCAGCTTATCCAGGGGGGAGGCGAGAAAACTGTTTTTT

j_call: TRBJ2-2
v_call: TRBV6-4
clone_size: .
d_call: TRBD1
cdr3_aa: CASSAGQGVTGELFF
cdr3_nt: TGTGCCAGCAGTGCGGGACAGGGGGTGACCGGGGAGCTGTTTTTT

j_call: TRBJ2-3
v_call: TRBV6-1
clone_size: .
d_call: TRBD1
cdr3_aa: CASSEGTGDDTQYF
cdr3_nt: TGTGCCAGCAGTGAAGGGACAGGGGATGATACGCAGTATTTT

j_call: TRBJ1-3
v_call: TRBV6-1
clone_size: .
d_call: .
cdr3_aa: CASGRDNSGNTIYF
cdr3_nt: TGTGCCAGCGGCCGCGACAACTCTGGAAACACCATATATTTT

j_call: TRBJ1-5
v_call: TRBV5-6
clone_size: .
d_call: .
cdr3_aa: CASSLSGGKGNQPQHF
cdr3_nt: TGTGCCAGCAGCTTAAGTGGCGGGAAGGGCAATCAGCCCCAGCATTTT

j_call: TRBJ2-2
v_call: TRBV4-1
clone_size: .
d_call: TRBD2
cdr3_aa: CASSYSSGGPANTGELFF
cdr3_nt: TGCGCCAGCAGCTATTCTAGCGGGGGCCCAGCAAACACCGGGGAGCTGTTTTTT

j_call: TRBJ1-4
v_call: TRBV7-9
clone_size: .
d_call: .
cdr3_aa: CASSPRLNEKLFF
cdr3_nt: TGTGCCAGCAGCCCGAGACTTAATGAAAAACTGTTTTTT

j_call: TRBJ2-3
v_call: TRBV29-1
clone_size: .
d_call: TRBD2
cdr3_aa: CSVEEITSGGTDTQYF
cdr3_nt: TGCAGCGTTGAAGAAATCACTAGCGGGGGCACAGATACGCAGTATTTT

j_call: TRBJ2-7
v_call: TRBV10-2
clone_size: .
d_call: .
cdr3_aa: CASTRGGLSYEQYF
cdr3_nt: TGCGCCAGCACGAGGGGGGGGCTCTCCTACGAGCAGTACTTC

j_call: TRBJ2-1
v_call: TRBV4-3
clone_size: .
d_call: TRBD2
cdr3_aa: CASSQLLAGGREEQFF
cdr3_nt: TGCGCCAGCAGCCAATTACTAGCGGGGGGTCGAGAGGAGCAGTTCTTC

j_call: TRBJ1-4
v_call: TRBV19
clone_size: .
d_call: TRBD1
cdr3_aa: CASSPGQGSEKLFF
cdr3_nt: TGTGCCAGTAGCCCTGGACAGGGCTCCGAAAAACTGTTTTTT

j_call: TRBJ2-7
v_call: TRBV5-4
clone_size: .
d_call: .
cdr3_aa: CASSSLDRSYEQYF
cdr3_nt: TGTGCCAGCAGCTCCTTGGACAGATCCTACGAGCAGTACTTC

j_call: TRBJ2-1
v_call: TRBV5-1
clone_size: .
d_call: TRBD2
cdr3_aa: CASSSQTSLEQFF
cdr3_nt: TGCGCCAGCAGCTCCCAGACTAGCTTGGAGCAGTTCTTC

j_call: TRBJ2-1
v_call: TRBV6-6
clone_size: .
d_call: .
cdr3_aa: CASSYGGATNEQFF
cdr3_nt: TGTGCCAGCAGTTACGGGGGGGCCACAAATGAGCAGTTCTTC

j_call: TRBJ2-4
v_call: TRBV5-1
clone_size: once
d_call: TRBD1
cdr3_aa: CASSGGTGVNIQYF
cdr3_nt: TGCGCCAGCAGCGGGGGGACAGGGGTGAACATTCAGTACTTC

j_call: TRBJ1-5
v_call: TRBV2
clone_size: .
d_call: .
cdr3_aa: CASSEYGAGNQPQHF
cdr3_nt: TGTGCCAGCAGTGAATATGGGGCTGGCAATCAGCCCCAGCATTTT

j_call: TRBJ1-1
v_call: TRBV6-1
clone_size: .
d_call: TRBD1
cdr3_aa: CASSETTGGNAEAFF
cdr3_nt: TGTGCCAGCAGTGAAACGACAGGGGGCAACGCTGAAGCTTTCTTT

j_call: TRBJ2-3
v_call: TRBV9
clone_size: once
d_call: .
cdr3_aa: CASSVYGDISTDTQYF
cdr3_nt: TGTGCCAGCAGCGTATACGGGGACATTAGCACAGATACGCAGTATTTT

j_call: TRBJ2-1
v_call: TRBV6-5
clone_size: .
d_call: TRBD1
cdr3_aa: CASSYSGGPYNEQFF
cdr3_nt: TGTGCCAGCAGTTACTCAGGGGGCCCCTACAATGAGCAGTTCTTC

j_call: TRBJ1-1
v_call: TRBV6-1
clone_size: .
d_call: .
cdr3_aa: CATTGWGDTEAFF
cdr3_nt: TGTGCCACTACGGGATGGGGGGACACTGAAGCTTTCTTT

j_call: TRBJ1-1
v_call: TRBV5-6
clone_size: .
d_call: TRBD1
cdr3_aa: CASSLVQGDLANTEAFF
cdr3_nt: TGTGCCAGCAGCTTGGTACAGGGGGACCTAGCGAACACTGAAGCTTTCTTT

j_call: TRBJ1-3
v_call: TRBV30
clone_size: .
d_call: .
cdr3_aa: CAWSGADYSGNTIYF
cdr3_nt: TGTGCCTGGAGTGGGGCAGACTACTCTGGAAACACCATATATTTT

j_call: TRBJ1-1
v_call: TRBV10-3
clone_size: .
d_call: .
cdr3_aa: CAIKRAPNTEAFF
cdr3_nt: TGTGCCATCAAGAGGGCACCGAACACTGAAGCTTTCTTT

j_call: TRBJ1-1
v_call: TRBV11-2
clone_size: .
d_call: .
cdr3_aa: CASSIAGLMNTEAFF
cdr3_nt: TGTGCCAGCAGTATTGCCGGGTTGATGAACACTGAAGCTTTCTTT

j_call: TRBJ2-5
v_call: TRBV29-1
clone_size: few
d_call: TRBD1
cdr3_aa: CSVEGTGGFQETQYF
cdr3_nt: TGCAGCGTTGAAGGGACAGGGGGCTTCCAAGAGACCCAGTACTTC

j_call: TRBJ2-1
v_call: TRBV15
clone_size: .
d_call: .
cdr3_aa: CATSRGANEQFF
cdr3_nt: TGTGCCACCAGCAGAGGGGCGAATGAGCAGTTCTTC

j_call: TRBJ1-2
v_call: TRBV4-3
clone_size: .
d_call: .
cdr3_aa: CASSQDPGVYGYTF
cdr3_nt: TGCGCCAGCAGCCAAGACCCGGGGGTATATGGCTACACCTTC

j_call: TRBJ1-1
v_call: TRBV7-2
clone_size: .
d_call: TRBD1
cdr3_aa: CASSLNRGGTEAFF
cdr3_nt: TGTGCCAGCAGCTTAAACAGGGGCGGCACTGAAGCTTTCTTT

j_call: TRBJ1-2
v_call: TRBV6-1
clone_size: .
d_call: TRBD1
cdr3_aa: CASSVGTGYGYTF
cdr3_nt: TGTGCCAGCAGTGTGGGGACAGGCTATGGCTACACCTTC

j_call: TRBJ1-1
v_call: TRBV19
clone_size: once
d_call: .
cdr3_aa: CASTQQGLNTEAFF
cdr3_nt: TGTGCCAGTACGCAACAGGGCCTGAACACTGAAGCTTTCTTT